One sample yielded the 21 T cell receptor beta chains listed below, sequenced in a study of T cells in women clearing cervical HPV infection. Sequencing used immunoSEQ multiplex PCR; TCRdb keeps in-frame clones, though not all of them. This sample's table has roughly 18,000 clones. Sequencing was carried out using blood buffy coat. Receptor source: a woman aged 18 to 75 with a cervical HPV16 infection that either progressed to CIN3+ or cleared (not recorded which).

Points on this clone: The read terminates 3 residues before the CDR3 end, so the remaining end is supplied by the germline J gene. The rearrangement uses TRBV18 and TRBJ1-2; TRBD1 aligns across 8 bases. This CDR3 spans 14 amino acids. Germline V gives CDR1 KGHSH, CDR2 LQKENI. CDR3 bases read: TGTGCCAGCTCACTCCGGGACAGGTCCAATGAC. It is translated as CASSLRDRSND. The whole CDR3 region reads CASSLRDRSNDYTF.

Regarding this clone: The read comes to an end 3 residues before the CDR3 does, leaving the germline J gene to fill in the end. The chain carries TRBV7-9 and TRBJ2-4; D gene uncertain. The V gene's germline CDR1 is SEHNR and CDR2 FQNEAQ (reference sequence). The CDR3 length is 15 residues. This CDR3 reads CASSMTRSSNYGQYF. CDR3 bases read: TGTGCCAGCAGCATGACCCGGTCCTCCAACTATGGT.

Worth noting for this clone: The read ends 3 residues early relative to the CDR3; the germline J gene fills the gap. This rearrangement joins TRBV19 to TRBJ2-7, with 7 bases identical to TRBD2. Per germline, CDR1 LNHDA and CDR2 SQIVND (reference sequence). The junction had 14 bases not matched to a gene; V was cut back by 3 bases and J by 0 bases. The CDR3 contains 18 residues. The CDR3 here is CASSIRAPLADGSYEQYF. The covered CDR3 bases are TGTGCCAGTAGTATCCGGGCCCCGCTAGCGGACGGCTCCTACGAG. Drawing the rest from reference TRBV19 and TRBJ2-7, the complete variable domain is DGGITQSPKYLFRKEGQNVTLSCEQNLNHDAMYWYRQDPGQGLRLIYYSQIVNDFQKGDIAEGYSVSREKKESFPLTVTSAQKNPTAFYLCASSIRAPLADGSYEQYFGPGTRLTVT.

On this clone itself: The DNA ends 3 residues before the CDR3 does, and the rest of the CDR3 is filled in from the germline J gene. The chain uses TRBV6-4 and TRBJ2-7; 11 nucleotides line up with TRBD1. The CDR3 runs to 15 residues. From germline, CDR1 is MRHNA and CDR2 SNTAGT. J lost 6 bases, V lost 7 bases, and 11 bases had no gene match. The sequenced CDR3 bases are TGTGCCAGCACTACGACCGGGACAGGGGGGTCCGAG. Translating gives CASTTTGTGGSE. The complete CDR3 protein is CASTTTGTGGSEQYF.

As regards this clone: The CDR3 extends 3 residues past the end of the read, so its final part is completed from the germline J gene. This chain links TRBV20-1 with TRBJ2-3; 7 bases map to TRBD1. This CDR3 contains 16 residues. CDR1 is DFQATT, CDR2 SNEGSKA, per germline (reference sequence). The junction had 10 bases not matched to a gene; V was cut back by 0 bases and J by 4 bases. The CDR3: CSARDLTGWNADTQYF. The part of the CDR3 DNA that was read is TGCAGTGCTAGAGATCTGACAGGGTGGAACGCAGATACG.

Concerning this clone: The CDR3 end is not reached by the read, which stops 3 residues before it; the germline J gene fills it in. The chain combines TRBV27 with TRBJ1-6, with D possibly being TRBD1 (5 bases). CDR3 length: 15 residues. The ends were cut back, 6 bases at V and 3 bases at J, with 12 bases in the middle. CDR1 and CDR2 (germline): MNHEY, SMNVEV (reference sequence). CDR3 residues: CASSYQGYYNSPLHF. CDR3 DNA, as far as it was read: TGTGCCAGCAGCTATCAGGGCTACTATAATTCACCC.

Worth noting for this clone: Read sequence stops 3 residues before the CDR3 end, and the germline J gene provides the missing end. The chain has TRBV6-1 and TRBJ1-2; D gene uncertain. Germline-derived CDR1 and CDR2 are MNHNS and SASEGT. CDR3 length: 13 residues. V shed 3 bases and J shed 7 bases, with 12 bases lying between them. This chain's CDR3 is CASSDLGRGGYTF. Partial CDR3 DNA: TGTGCCAGCAGTGATTTGGGTCGGGGTGGC.

Comment on this clone: The sequenced fragment ends 3 residues before the CDR3 boundary, so the rest is inferred from the germline J gene. The chain has TRBV12-3 or TRBV12-4 and TRBJ2-4; 10 positions match TRBD1. Trimming at V came to 8 bases and at J to 6 bases, leaving 1 base not matched to a gene. The CDR3 runs to 12 residues. Incomplete CDR3 DNA: TGTGCCAGCGGACAGGGGGGAAACATT. Protein: CASGQGGNI. The whole CDR3 protein reads CASGQGGNIQYF.

Of note for this clone: The junction departs from germline at one end; a sequencing error may be responsible. From the germline J gene comes the end of the CDR3, since the read stops 3 residues before it. V usage is TRBV7-9 and J usage is TRBJ2-1; 7 positions agree with TRBD2. In germline, CDR1 is SEHNR, CDR2 FQNEAQ (reference sequence). This CDR3 is built from 15 residues. CDR3 bases read: TGTCCCAGTGGGCCCGCCGCTAGCGGCTCGCGTGAG. The encoded protein is CPSGPAASGSRE. The complete CDR3 reads CPSGPAASGSREQFF.

Points on this clone: The CDR3 is cut off 3 residues early in the read; its end comes from the germline J gene. V is TRBV30 and J is TRBJ1-2; 7 nucleotides match TRBD1. The CDR3 contains 14 residues. Germline V gives CDR1 GTSNPN, CDR2 SVGIG (reference sequence). The DNA read from the CDR3 is TGTGCCTGGAGTACCGGCCAGGGGGTGGGCGGC. This translates into CAWSTGQGVGG. The full CDR3 protein is CAWSTGQGVGGYTF.

The CDR3 bases that were read are TGTGCCAGCAGTTTCGGGGGGGCCAGGGGGGAG. Translation gives CASSFGGARGE. From start to end, the CDR3 is CASSFGGARGELFF. The rearrangement links TRBV28 to TRBJ2-2; TRBD2 aligns across 8 bases. The missing CDR3 end, 3 residues past where the read stops, is filled in from the germline J gene. The germline gives CDR1 MDHEN, CDR2 SYDVKM. V dropped 3 bases and J dropped 8; count of bases not matched to a gene: 5. The CDR3 consists of 14 residues.

Regarding this clone: From the germline J gene comes the end of the CDR3, since the read stops 3 residues before it. The chain recombines TRBV5-1 with TRBJ2-6; perhaps TRBD1 as D (6 bases). V was pared by 4 bases and J by 1 base, with 18 bases between. Germline CDR1 SGHRS, CDR2 YFSETQ. The length of the CDR3 is 18 residues. The CDR3 loop reads CASSPPQPGDSGANVLTF. CDR3 bases read: TGCGCCAGCAGCCCCCCGCAGCCAGGGGATTCTGGGGCCAACGTC.

A word on this clone: The CDR3 end falls 3 residues outside the read, so it is completed with the germline J gene. This rearrangement joins TRBV2 to TRBJ2-6; D unresolved. There are 17 residues in the CDR3. Trimming removed 4 bases at V and 0 bases at J, with 13 bases between. Germline CDR1 SNHLY, CDR2 FYNNEI. The DNA read from the CDR3 is TGTGCCAGCAGTGTATATTGGCTAGGCTCTGGGGCCAACGTC. It is translated as CASSVYWLGSGANV. The complete CDR3 reads CASSVYWLGSGANVLTF. Combining the CDR3 with reference TRBV2 and TRBJ2-6 gives the whole variable domain EPEVTQTPSHQVTQMGQEVILRCVPISNHLYFYWYRQILGQKVEFLVSFYNNEISEKSEIFDDQFSVERPDGSNFTLKIRSTKLEDSAMYFCASSVYWLGSGANVLTFGAGSRLTVL.

On this clone itself: The read stops 3 residues short of the end of the CDR3; the missing end is completed from the germline J gene. The chain joins TRBV29-1 to TRBJ2-1; TRBD2 matches 10 bases. The CDR3 is 18 amino acids. Trimming took 5 bases from V and 5 from J; bases not matched to a gene: 18. Germline V CDR1 and CDR2: SQVTM, ANQGSEA. CDR3 DNA (partial): TGCAGCGTTATACCTTGGGCTAGCGGGGGAGCGAGAGACAATGAG. Translation gives CSVIPWASGGARDNE. The full CDR3 protein is CSVIPWASGGARDNEQFF.

As for this clone: With the read ending 3 residues before the CDR3 end, the germline J gene is used to fill in that end. The V call is TRBV2, the J call TRBJ2-1; 9 bases align to TRBD2. This CDR3 has 15 amino acids. Trimming removed 1 base from V and 4 bases from J; junction bases left unmatched: 2. Per germline, CDR1 SNHLY and CDR2 FYNNEI. CDR3 protein: CASSEERGAYNEQFF. Partial CDR3 DNA: TGTGCCAGCAGTGAAGAGCGGGGGGCATACAATGAG.

As concerns this clone: The sequence runs out 3 residues before the end of the CDR3; the remainder is reconstructed from the germline J gene. Other DNA sequences of this sample code for an identical CDR3. The chain is built from TRBV19 and TRBJ1-1; D unclear. CDR3 length: 11 residues. Trimming shortened V by 6 bases and J by 0 bases, and 2 bases separated the two germline ends. CDR1 is LNHDA, CDR2 SQIVND, per germline (reference sequence). CDR3 bases read: TGTGCCAGTAGCTTGAACACTGAA. This gives the protein CASSLNTE. The complete CDR3 sequence is CASSLNTEAFF.

To note about this clone: The read ends 3 residues before the CDR3 terminus; that terminus is restored from the germline J gene. This chain links TRBV25-1 with TRBJ1-2; no definite D call. Germline assignment: CDR1 MGHDK and CDR2 SYGVNS. The CDR3 loop spans 12 amino acids. The DNA read from the CDR3 is TGTGCCAGCTCTTCAATAGTATCCGGC. It encodes CASSSIVSG. In full, the CDR3 is CASSSIVSGYTF.

This clone is labeled medium-sized (0.01 to 0.1%) based on frequency. The CDR3 extends 3 residues past the end of the read, so its final part is completed from the germline J gene. The chain recombines TRBV19 with TRBJ2-4; 7 bases are shared with TRBD1. The J segment lost 8 bases and the V segment lost 1 base, leaving 2 bases of the junction unmatched. This CDR3 comprises 13 residues. CDR1 is LNHDA, CDR2 SQIVND, per germline (reference sequence). The CDR3 bases that were read are TGTGCCAGTAGTATAGGACAGGGCCACATT. Protein: CASSIGQGHI. The full CDR3 reads CASSIGQGHIQYF.

Of note for this clone: Coverage ceases 3 residues before the CDR3 finishes, and the germline J gene fills in the end. The chain employs TRBV7-9 and TRBJ2-7, with D possibly being TRBD1 (6 bases). This CDR3 is 14 amino acids long. V lost 4 bases and J lost 1, with 11 bases in between. Germline assignment: CDR1 SEHNR and CDR2 FQNEAQ (reference sequence). CDR3 loop: CASSSRQGSYEQYF. The CDR3 DNA, read in part, is TGTGCCAGCAGCTCCCGCCAGGGGTCCTACGAG.

As concerns this clone: The read halts 3 residues ahead of the CDR3 end, with the missing end drawn from the germline J gene. The rearrangement uses TRBV4-2 and TRBJ1-2; 7 bases align to TRBD1. V gave up 4 bases and J gave up 3 bases; unmatched junction bases: 8. Per the germline V gene, CDR1 is LGHNA and CDR2 is YNFKEQ. This CDR3 is built from 15 residues. The covered CDR3 bases are TGTGCCAGCAGCCGTTTCGACAGGGACGACTATGGC. It codes for CASSRFDRDDYG. In full, the CDR3 reads CASSRFDRDDYGYTF.

On this clone itself: Coverage ceases 3 residues before the CDR3 finishes, and the germline J gene fills in the end. This chain joins TRBV24-1 and TRBJ1-2; D perhaps matches TRBD1 (5 bases). V lost 7 bases to trimming and J lost 5 bases, with 10 bases between them. CDR3 size: 12 residues. Germline CDR1 reads KGHDR; CDR2 reads SFDVKD. The CDR3 sequence: CATSREGYGYTF. The CDR3 bases that were read are TGTGCCACCAGCCGGGAGGGGTATGGC.